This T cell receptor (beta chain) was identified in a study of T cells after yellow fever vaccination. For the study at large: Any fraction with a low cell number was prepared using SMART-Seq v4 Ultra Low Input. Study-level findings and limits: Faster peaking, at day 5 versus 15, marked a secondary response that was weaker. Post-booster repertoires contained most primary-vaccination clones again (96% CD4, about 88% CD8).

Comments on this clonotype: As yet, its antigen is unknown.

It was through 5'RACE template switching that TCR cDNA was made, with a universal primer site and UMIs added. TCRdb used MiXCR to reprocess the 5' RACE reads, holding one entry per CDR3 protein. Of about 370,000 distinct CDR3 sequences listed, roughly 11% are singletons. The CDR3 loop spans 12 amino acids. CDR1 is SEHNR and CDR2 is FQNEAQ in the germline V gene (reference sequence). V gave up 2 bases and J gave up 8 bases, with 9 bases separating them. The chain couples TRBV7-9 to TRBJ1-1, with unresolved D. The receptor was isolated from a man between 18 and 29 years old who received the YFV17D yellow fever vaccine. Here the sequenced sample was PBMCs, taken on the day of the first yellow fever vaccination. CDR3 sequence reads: CASSLMTAEAFF. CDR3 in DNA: TGTGCCAGCAGCTTAATGACTGCGGAAGCTTTCTTT.